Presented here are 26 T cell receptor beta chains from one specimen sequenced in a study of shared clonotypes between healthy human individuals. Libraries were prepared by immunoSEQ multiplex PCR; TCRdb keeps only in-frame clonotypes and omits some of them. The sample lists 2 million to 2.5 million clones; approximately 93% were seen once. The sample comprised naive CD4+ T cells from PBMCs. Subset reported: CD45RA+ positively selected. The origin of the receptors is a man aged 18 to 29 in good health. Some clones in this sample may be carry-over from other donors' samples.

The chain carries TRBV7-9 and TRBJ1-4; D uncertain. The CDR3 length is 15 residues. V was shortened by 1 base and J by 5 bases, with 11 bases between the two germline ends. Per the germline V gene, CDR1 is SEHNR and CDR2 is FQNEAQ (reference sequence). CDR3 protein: CASSLVGFLNEKLFF. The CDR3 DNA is TGTGCCAGCAGCTTAGTCGGGTTCTTAAATGAAAAACTGTTTTTT. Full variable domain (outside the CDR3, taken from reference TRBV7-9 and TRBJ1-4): DTGVSQNPRHKITKRGQNVTFRCDPISEHNRLYWYRQTLGQGPEFLTYFQNEAQLEKSRLLSDRFSAERPKGSFSTLEIQRTEQGDSAMYLCASSLVGFLNEKLFFGSGTQLSVL.

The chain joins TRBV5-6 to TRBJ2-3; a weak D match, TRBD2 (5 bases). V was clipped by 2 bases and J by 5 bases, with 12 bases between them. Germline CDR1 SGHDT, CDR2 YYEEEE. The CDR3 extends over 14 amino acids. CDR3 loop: CASSFWETLDTQYF. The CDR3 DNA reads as TGTGCCAGCAGCTTCTGGGAGACTTTAGATACGCAGTATTTT.

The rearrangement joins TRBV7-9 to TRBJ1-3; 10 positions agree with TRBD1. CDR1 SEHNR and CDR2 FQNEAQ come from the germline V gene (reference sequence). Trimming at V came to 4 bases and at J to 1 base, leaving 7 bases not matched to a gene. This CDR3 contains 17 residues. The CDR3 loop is CASSSGTGVLSGNTIYF. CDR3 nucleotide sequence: TGTGCCAGCAGCTCAGGGACAGGGGTGTTGTCTGGAAACACCATATATTTT.

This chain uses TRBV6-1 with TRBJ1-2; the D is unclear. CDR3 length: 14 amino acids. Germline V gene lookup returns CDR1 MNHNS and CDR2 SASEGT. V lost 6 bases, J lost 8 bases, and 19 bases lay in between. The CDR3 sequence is CASRGLRETEGYTF. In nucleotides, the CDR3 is TGTGCCAGCAGGGGCCTCCGGGAAACCGAAGGCTACACCTTC.

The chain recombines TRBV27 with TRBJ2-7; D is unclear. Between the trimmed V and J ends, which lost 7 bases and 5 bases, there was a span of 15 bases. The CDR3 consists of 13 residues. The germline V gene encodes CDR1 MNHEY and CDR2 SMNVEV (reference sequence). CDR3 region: CASTRWRIHEQYF. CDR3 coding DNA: TGTGCCAGCACAAGGTGGCGGATCCACGAGCAGTACTTC.

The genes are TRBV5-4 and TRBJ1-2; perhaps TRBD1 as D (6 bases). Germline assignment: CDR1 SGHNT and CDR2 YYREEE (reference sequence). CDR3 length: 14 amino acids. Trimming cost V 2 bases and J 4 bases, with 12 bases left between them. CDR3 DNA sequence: TGTGCCAGCAGCTTACCCCAGGGGATCTATGGCTACACCTTC. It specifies CASSLPQGIYGYTF.

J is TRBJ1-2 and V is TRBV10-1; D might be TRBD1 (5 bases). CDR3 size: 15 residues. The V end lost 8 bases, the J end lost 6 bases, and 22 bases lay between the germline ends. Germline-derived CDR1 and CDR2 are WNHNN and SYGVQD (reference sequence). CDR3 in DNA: TGCGCCAGCGGCCCACATCCCCCGGACACCGATGGCTACACCTTC. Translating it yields CASGPHPPDTDGYTF.

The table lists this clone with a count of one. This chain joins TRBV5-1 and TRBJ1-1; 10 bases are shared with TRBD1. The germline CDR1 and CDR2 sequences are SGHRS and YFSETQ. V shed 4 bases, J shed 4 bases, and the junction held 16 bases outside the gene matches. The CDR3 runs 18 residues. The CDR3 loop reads CASSLLVTGGAGGTEAFF. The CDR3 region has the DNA TGCGCCAGCAGCCTCCTGGTGACAGGGGGCGCAGGGGGCACTGAAGCTTTCTTT. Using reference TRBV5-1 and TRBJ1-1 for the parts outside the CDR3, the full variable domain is KAGVTQTPRYLIKTRGQQVTLSCSPISGHRSVSWYQQTPGQGLQFLFEYFSETQRNKGNFPGRFSGRQFSNSRSEMNVSTLELGDSALYLCASSLLVTGGAGGTEAFFGQGTRLTVV.

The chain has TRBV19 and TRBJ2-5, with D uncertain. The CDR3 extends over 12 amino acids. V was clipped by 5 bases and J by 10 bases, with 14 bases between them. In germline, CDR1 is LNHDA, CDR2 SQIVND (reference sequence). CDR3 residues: CASSLRYGLQYF. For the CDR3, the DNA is TGTGCCAGTAGTCTAAGATACGGGCTCCAGTACTTC.

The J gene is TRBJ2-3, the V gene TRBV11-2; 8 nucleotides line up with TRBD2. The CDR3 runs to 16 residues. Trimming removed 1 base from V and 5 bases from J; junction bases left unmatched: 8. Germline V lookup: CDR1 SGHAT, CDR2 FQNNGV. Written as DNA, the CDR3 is TGTGCCAGCAGCTTAGTAGTCGGGAGGGCCGTAGATACGCAGTATTTT. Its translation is CASSLVVGRAVDTQYF.

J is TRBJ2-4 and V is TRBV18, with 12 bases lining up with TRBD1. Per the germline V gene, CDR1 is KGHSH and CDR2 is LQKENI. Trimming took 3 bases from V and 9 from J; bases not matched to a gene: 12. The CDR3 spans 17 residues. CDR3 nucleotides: TGTGCCAGCTCACCCTTCGGGACAGGGGGCAACGAGGGCATTCAGTACTTC. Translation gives CASSPFGTGGNEGIQYF.

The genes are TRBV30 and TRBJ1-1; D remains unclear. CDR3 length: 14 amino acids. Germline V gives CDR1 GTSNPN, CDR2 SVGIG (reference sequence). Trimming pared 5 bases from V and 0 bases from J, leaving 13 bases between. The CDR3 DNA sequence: TGTGCCTGGGAGCGGAATAGCATGAACACTGAAGCTTTCTTT. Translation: CAWERNSMNTEAFF.

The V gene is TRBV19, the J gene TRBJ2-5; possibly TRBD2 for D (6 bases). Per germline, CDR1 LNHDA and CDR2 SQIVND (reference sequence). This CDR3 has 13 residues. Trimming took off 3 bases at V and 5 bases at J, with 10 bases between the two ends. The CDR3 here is CASSMGGRETQYF. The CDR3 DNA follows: TGTGCCAGTAGTATGGGAGGCCGGGAGACCCAGTACTTC.

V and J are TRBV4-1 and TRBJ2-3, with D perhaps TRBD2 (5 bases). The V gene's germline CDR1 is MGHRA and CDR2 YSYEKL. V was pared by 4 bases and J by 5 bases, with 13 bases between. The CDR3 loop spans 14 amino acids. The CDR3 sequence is CASSLDHGRDTQYF. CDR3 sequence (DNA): TGCGCCAGCAGCCTGGACCATGGGAGAGATACGCAGTATTTT.

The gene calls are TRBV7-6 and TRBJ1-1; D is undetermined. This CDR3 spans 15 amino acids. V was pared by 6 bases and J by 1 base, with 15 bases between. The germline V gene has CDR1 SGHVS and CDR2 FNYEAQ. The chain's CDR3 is CASRPPGGQNTEAFF. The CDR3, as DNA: TGTGCCAGCAGACCCCCGGGAGGGCAGAACACTGAAGCTTTCTTT.

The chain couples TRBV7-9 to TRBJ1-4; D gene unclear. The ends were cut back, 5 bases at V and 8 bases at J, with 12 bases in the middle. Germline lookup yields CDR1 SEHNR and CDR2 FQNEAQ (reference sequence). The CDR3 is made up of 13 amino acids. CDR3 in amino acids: CASSPDSAEKLFF. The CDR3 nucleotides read TGTGCCAGCAGCCCCGACTCTGCCGAAAAACTGTTTTTT.

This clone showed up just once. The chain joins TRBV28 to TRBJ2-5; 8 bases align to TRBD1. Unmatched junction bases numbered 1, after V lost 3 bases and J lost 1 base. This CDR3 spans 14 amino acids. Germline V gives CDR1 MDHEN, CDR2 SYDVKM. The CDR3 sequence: CASSLTGVQETQYF. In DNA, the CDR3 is TGTGCCAGCAGTTTGACAGGGGTCCAAGAGACCCAGTACTTC.

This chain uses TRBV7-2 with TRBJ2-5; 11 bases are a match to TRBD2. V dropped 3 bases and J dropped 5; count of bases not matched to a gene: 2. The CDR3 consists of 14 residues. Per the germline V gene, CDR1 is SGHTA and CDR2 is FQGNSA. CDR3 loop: CASSFSGRVETQYF. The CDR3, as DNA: TGTGCCAGCAGCTTTAGCGGGAGGGTTGAGACCCAGTACTTC.

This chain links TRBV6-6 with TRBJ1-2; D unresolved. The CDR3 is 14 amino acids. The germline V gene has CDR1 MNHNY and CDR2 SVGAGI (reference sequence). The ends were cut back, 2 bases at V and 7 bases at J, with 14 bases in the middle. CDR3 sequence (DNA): TGTGCCAGCAGTTACGCTTCTGGGGTGCCTGGCTACACCTTC. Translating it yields CASSYASGVPGYTF.

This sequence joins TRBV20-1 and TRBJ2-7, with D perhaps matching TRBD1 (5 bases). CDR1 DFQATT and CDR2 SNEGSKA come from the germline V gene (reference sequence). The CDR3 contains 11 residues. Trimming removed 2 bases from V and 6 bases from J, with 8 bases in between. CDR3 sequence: CSARYRSEQYF. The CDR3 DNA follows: TGCAGTGCTAGATACAGGAGCGAGCAGTACTTC.

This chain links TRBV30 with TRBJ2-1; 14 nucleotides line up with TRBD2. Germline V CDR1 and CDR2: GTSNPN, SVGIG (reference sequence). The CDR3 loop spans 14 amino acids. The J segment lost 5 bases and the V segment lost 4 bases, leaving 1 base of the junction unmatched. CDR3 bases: TGTGCCTGGACGGGACTAGCGGGAGACAATGAGCAGTTCTTC. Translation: CAWTGLAGDNEQFF. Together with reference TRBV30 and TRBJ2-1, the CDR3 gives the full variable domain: SQTIHQWPATLVQPVGSPLSLECTVEGTSNPNLYWYRQAAGRGLQLLFYSVGIGQISSEVPQNLSASRPQDRQFILSSKKLLLSDSGFYLCAWTGLAGDNEQFFGPGTRLTVL.

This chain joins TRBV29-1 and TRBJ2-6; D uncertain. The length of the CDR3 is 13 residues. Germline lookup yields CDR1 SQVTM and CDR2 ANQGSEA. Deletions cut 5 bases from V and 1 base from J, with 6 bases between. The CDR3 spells CSVRQSGANVLTF. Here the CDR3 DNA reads TGCAGCGTTCGGCAATCTGGGGCCAACGTCCTGACTTTC.

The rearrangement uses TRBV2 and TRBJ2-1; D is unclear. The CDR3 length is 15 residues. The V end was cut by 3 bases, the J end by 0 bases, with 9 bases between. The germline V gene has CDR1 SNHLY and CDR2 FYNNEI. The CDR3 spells CASSDLPYSYNEQFF. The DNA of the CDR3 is TGTGCCAGCAGTGACTTACCTTACTCCTACAATGAGCAGTTCTTC.

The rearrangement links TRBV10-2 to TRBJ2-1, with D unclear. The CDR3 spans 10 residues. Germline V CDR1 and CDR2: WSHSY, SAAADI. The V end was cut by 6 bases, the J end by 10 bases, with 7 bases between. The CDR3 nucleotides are TGCGCCAGCAGCCTCGGAGAGCAGTTCTTC. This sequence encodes CASSLGEQFF.

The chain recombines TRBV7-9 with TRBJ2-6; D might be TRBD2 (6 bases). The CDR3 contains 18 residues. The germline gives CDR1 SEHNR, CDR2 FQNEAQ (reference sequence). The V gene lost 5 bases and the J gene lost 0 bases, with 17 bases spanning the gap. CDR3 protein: CASSPVAGRSSGANVLTF. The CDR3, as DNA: TGTGCCAGCAGCCCCGTTGCGGGACGTAGCTCTGGGGCCAACGTCCTGACTTTC.

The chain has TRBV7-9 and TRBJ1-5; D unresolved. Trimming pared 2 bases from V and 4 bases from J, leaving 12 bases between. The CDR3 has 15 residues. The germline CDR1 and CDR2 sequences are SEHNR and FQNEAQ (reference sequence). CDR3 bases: TGTGCCAGCAGCTTATTTGACGGATTTAATCAGCCCCAGCATTTT. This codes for CASSLFDGFNQPQHF. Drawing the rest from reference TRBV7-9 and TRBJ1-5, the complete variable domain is DTGVSQNPRHKITKRGQNVTFRCDPISEHNRLYWYRQTLGQGPEFLTYFQNEAQLEKSRLLSDRFSAERPKGSFSTLEIQRTEQGDSAMYLCASSLFDGFNQPQHFGDGTRLSIL.